This T cell receptor (beta chain) appears in the sequencing data of a study of cytomegalovirus exposure and HLA in healthy donors. The validation cohort, a group of 120 subjects, included the donors and was separate from the roughly 720-subject first cohort. Method: immunoSEQ multiplex PCR; TCRdb's copy keeps in-frame clones and lacks some. In the table there are under 200,000 clones, roughly 90% of which are singletons. The germline V and J ends were trimmed by 5 bases and 0 bases, with 11 bases remaining between them. The germline CDR1 and CDR2 sequences are MGHRA and YSYEKL. The CDR3 length is 14 residues.

The TCR comes from a woman aged 25-40 years in good health and CMV-seronegative. The specimen was PBMCs. The chain joins TRBV4-1 to TRBJ2-7; no reliable D call. The CDR3 sequence: CASSYRHPSYEQYF. CDR3 bases: TGCGCCAGCAGCTATCGACACCCCTCCTACGAGCAGTACTTC.